This T cell receptor beta chain was recorded in a study of cytomegalovirus exposure and HLA in healthy donors. Primers included in the PCR were 60 Vbeta and 13 Jbeta primers. TCRdb's copy holds only in-frame clones and misses some; the assay was immunoSEQ multiplex PCR. The sample's table shows under 200,000 clones. The CDR3 has 17 amino acids. V dropped 1 base and J dropped 0 bases, with 12 bases sitting between them. Germline CDR1 reads SEHNR; CDR2 reads FQNEAQ (reference sequence). The sequence was collected from a man aged 30-40 years in good health and CMV-seronegative. The V and J genes are TRBV7-9 and TRBJ2-2; possible D gene TRBD2, 6 bases. What was sequenced was PBMCs. CDR3 sequence reads: CASSLDGGRANTGELFF. In DNA, the CDR3 is TGTGCCAGCAGCTTAGACGGAGGGCGGGCGAACACCGGGGAGCTGTTTTTT.